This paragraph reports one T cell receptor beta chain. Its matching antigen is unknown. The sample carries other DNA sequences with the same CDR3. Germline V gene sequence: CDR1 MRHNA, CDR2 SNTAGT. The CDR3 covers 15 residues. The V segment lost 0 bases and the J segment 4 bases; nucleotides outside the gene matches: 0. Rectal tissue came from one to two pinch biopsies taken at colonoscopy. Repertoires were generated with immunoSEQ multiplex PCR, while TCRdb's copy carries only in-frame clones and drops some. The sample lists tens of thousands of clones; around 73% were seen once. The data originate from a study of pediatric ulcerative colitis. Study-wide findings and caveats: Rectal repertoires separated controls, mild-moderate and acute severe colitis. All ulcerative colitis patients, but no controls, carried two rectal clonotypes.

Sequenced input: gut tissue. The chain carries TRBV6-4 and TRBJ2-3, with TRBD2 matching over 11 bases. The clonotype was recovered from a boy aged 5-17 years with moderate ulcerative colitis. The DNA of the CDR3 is TGTGCCAGCAGTGACTCTAGCGGGGGGGCAGATACGCAGTATTTT. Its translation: CASSDSSGGADTQYF.